The entry that follows covers one T cell receptor beta chain sequence. Its antigen is unknown. Sequenced by immunoSEQ multiplex PCR; TCRdb stores in-frame clones only, minus some. The sample includes 65,000 to 75,000 clones, approximately 81% of them seen just once. The sample originates from a study of OX40 agonist ivuxolimab in advanced cancers. Study as a whole: Ivuxolimab, an antibody that agonizes OX40 (CD134), was administered to the patients. Partial response was recorded in three patients: one hepatocellular carcinoma and two cutaneous melanoma cases.

Study findings and constraints: Clonal expansion by week 6 occurred in CD4+ and CD8+ blood T cells (at 0.1 to 3.0 mg/kg). CD8+ T cells (on average) carried more expanded clones than CD4+ T cells.

Germline-derived CDR1 and CDR2 are LNHDA and SQIVND (reference sequence). The J segment lost 1 base and the V segment lost 7 bases, leaving 2 bases of the junction unmatched. The CDR3 totals 13 residues. The input for sequencing was CD4+ or CD8+ T cells sorted from blood, taken in a trial of the OX40 agonist ivuxolimab. The chain combines TRBV19 with TRBJ2-3; TRBD2 matches 7 bases. This TCR came from an adult with an advanced solid tumor such as melanoma, head and neck, liver or kidney cancer. The CDR3 region is CASKTSGTDTQYF. The CDR3 nucleotides are TGTGCCAGTAAAACTAGCGGCACAGATACGCAGTATTTT.